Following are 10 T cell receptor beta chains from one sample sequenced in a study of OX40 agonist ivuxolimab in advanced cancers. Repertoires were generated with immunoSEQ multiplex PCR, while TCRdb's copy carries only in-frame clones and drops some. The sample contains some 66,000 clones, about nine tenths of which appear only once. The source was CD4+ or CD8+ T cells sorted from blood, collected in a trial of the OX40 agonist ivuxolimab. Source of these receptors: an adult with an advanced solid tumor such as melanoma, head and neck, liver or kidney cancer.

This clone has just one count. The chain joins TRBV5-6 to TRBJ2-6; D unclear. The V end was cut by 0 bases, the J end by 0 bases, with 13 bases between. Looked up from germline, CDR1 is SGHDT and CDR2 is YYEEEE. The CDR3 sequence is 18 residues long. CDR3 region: CASSLGEVRLSGANVLTF. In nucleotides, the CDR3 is TGTGCCAGCAGCTTGGGTGAGGTTCGCCTCTCTGGGGCCAACGTCCTGACTTTC.

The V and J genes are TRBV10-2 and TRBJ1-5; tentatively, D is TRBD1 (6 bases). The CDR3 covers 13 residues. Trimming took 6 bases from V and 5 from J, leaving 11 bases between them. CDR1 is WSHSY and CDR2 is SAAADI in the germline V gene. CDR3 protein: CASRGQSYQPQHF. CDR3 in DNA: TGCGCCAGCAGAGGACAGTCTTATCAGCCCCAGCATTTT.

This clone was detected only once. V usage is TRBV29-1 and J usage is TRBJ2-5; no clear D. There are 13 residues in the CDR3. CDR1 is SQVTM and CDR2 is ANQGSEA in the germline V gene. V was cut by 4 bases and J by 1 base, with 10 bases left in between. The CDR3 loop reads CSVAGSLQETQYF. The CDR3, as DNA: TGCAGCGTTGCAGGATCCCTCCAAGAGACCCAGTACTTC. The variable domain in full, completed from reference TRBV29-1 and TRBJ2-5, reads SAVISQKPSRDICQRGTSLTIQCQVDSQVTMMFWYRQQPGQSLTLIATANQGSEATYESGFVIDKFPISRPNLTFSTLTVSNMSPEDSSIYLCSVAGSLQETQYFGPGTRLLVL.

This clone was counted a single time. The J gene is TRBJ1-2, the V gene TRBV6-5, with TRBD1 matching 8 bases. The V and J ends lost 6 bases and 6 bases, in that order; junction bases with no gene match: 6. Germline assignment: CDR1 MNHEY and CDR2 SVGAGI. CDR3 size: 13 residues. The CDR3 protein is CASSYDRGDGYTF. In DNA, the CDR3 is TGTGCCAGCAGCTACGACAGGGGAGATGGCTACACCTTC.

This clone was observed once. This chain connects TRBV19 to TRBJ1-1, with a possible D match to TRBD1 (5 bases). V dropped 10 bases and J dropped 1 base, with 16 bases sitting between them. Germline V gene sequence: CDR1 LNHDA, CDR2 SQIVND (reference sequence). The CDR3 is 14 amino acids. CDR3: CATRGGGQNTEAFF. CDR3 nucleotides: TGTGCCACCCGGGGGGGTGGCCAGAACACTGAAGCTTTCTTT.

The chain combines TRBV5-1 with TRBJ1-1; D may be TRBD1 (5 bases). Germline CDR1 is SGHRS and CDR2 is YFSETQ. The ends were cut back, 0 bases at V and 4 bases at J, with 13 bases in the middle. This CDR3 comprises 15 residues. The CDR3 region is CASSLVDGGSTEAFF. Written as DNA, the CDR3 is TGCGCCAGCAGCTTGGTAGATGGGGGATCCACTGAAGCTTTCTTT.

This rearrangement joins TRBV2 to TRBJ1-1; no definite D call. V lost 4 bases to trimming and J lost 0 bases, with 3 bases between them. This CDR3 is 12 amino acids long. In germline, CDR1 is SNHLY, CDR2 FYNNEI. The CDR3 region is CASSAMNTEAFF. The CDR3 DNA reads TGTGCCAGCAGTGCTATGAACACTGAAGCTTTCTTT. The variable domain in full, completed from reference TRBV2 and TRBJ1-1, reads EPEVTQTPSHQVTQMGQEVILRCVPISNHLYFYWYRQILGQKVEFLVSFYNNEISEKSEIFDDQFSVERPDGSNFTLKIRSTKLEDSAMYFCASSAMNTEAFFGQGTRLTVV.

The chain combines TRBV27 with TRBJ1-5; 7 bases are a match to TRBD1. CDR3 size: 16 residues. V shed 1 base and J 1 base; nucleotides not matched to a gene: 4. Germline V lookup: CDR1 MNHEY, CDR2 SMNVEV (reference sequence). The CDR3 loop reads CASSLYGRGSNQPQHF. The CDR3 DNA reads TGTGCCAGCAGTTTATATGGCAGGGGGAGCAATCAGCCCCAGCATTTT.

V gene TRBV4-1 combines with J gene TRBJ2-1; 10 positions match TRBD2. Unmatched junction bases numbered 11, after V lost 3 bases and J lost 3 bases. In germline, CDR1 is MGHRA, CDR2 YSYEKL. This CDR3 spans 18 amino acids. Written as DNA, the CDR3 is TGCGCCAGCAGCCAGGTGATACGGAGCGGGGGGGTCTACAATGAGCAGTTCTTC. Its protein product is CASSQVIRSGGVYNEQFF.

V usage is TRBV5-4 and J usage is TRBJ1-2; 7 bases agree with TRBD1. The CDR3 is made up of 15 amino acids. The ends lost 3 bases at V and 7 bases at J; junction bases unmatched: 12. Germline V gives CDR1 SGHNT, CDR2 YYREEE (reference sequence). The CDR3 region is CASSSPLQGSGGYTF. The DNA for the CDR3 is TGTGCCAGCAGCTCACCACTACAGGGGAGCGGTGGCTACACCTTC.